The next 25 T cell receptor beta chains were all read from a single sample in a study of blood T cell repertoires in COVID-19. The assay was immunoSEQ multiplex PCR, and TCRdb's table has in-frame clones only and misses some. The data show over 200,000 clones, with 92% seen just once and more than 0.7% held by the top ten. Sequenced sample: peripheral blood. The source is a man in his sixties with COVID-19, enrolled during active disease.

The gene calls are TRBV4-3 and TRBJ2-7, with TRBD1 matching 7 bases. The CDR3 covers 18 residues. V lost 1 base, J lost 0 bases, and 12 bases stayed unmatched. The germline V gene has CDR1 LGHNA and CDR2 YSLEER. This CDR3 reads CASSQGFLRTGLSYEQYF. The CDR3, as DNA: TGCGCCAGCAGCCAAGGATTCTTAAGGACAGGTCTCTCCTACGAGCAGTACTTC.

The rearrangement uses TRBV7-3 and TRBJ2-7, with 9 positions matching TRBD2. V shed 3 bases and J 1 base; nucleotides not matched to a gene: 1. This CDR3 has 14 residues. CDR1 and CDR2 from the germline V gene are SGHTA and FQGTGA. This chain's CDR3 is CASSLTSGSYEQYF. DNA of the CDR3: TGTGCCAGCAGCTTGACTAGCGGTTCCTACGAGCAGTACTTC.

The chain combines TRBV5-1 with TRBJ2-7; 8 nucleotides agree with TRBD1. Germline CDR1 is SGHRS and CDR2 is YFSETQ. V was pared by 3 bases and J by 7 bases, with 9 bases of the junction left unmatched. This CDR3 region has 14 residues. CDR3 nucleotide sequence: TGCGCCAGCAGCTCGGGACAGGCAGTGATGGAGCAGTACTTC. Amino acid sequence: CASSSGQAVMEQYF. Combining the CDR3 with reference TRBV5-1 and TRBJ2-7 gives the whole variable domain KAGVTQTPRYLIKTRGQQVTLSCSPISGHRSVSWYQQTPGQGLQFLFEYFSETQRNKGNFPGRFSGRQFSNSRSEMNVSTLELGDSALYLCASSSGQAVMEQYFGPGTRLTVT.

The chain carries TRBV6-5 and TRBJ1-2, with TRBD1 matching 10 bases. The J segment lost 6 bases and the V segment lost 0 bases, leaving 4 bases of the junction unmatched. CDR1 is MNHEY, CDR2 SVGAGI, per germline. CDR3 size: 15 residues. The CDR3 sequence: CASSYSKGQGDGYTF. In DNA form, the CDR3 reads TGTGCCAGCAGTTACTCGAAAGGACAGGGGGATGGCTACACCTTC.

The gene calls are TRBV19 and TRBJ1-5, with 9 nucleotides matching TRBD1. The germline gives CDR1 LNHDA, CDR2 SQIVND (reference sequence). This CDR3 is 16 amino acids long. The ends lost 5 bases at V and 2 bases at J; junction bases unmatched: 7. CDR3 coding DNA: TGTGCCAGTAGTCCCGCGGACAGGGGCCGCAATCAGCCCCAGCATTTT. Encoded protein: CASSPADRGRNQPQHF.

This clone has just one count. The chain recombines TRBV3-1 (or the pseudogene TRBV3-2) with TRBJ2-5, with 7 bases aligning to TRBD1. Germline V gene lookup returns CDR1 LGHDT and CDR2 YNNKEL (reference sequence). J lost 6 bases, V lost 1 base, and 14 bases had no gene match. This CDR3 has 17 residues. CDR3 amino acids: CASSQGEVRGLGKTQYF. The CDR3 DNA reads TGTGCCAGCAGCCAAGGCGAGGTTAGGGGGCTAGGGAAGACCCAGTACTTC.

The chain recombines TRBV12-3 or TRBV12-4 with TRBJ2-2, with D hard to call. This CDR3 has 11 amino acids. Trimming shortened V by 7 bases and J by 6 bases, and 6 bases separated the two germline ends. The CDR3 DNA reads TGTGCCAGCACCAATGCCGGGGAGCTGTTTTTT. This sequence encodes CASTNAGELFF.

The chain links TRBV18 to TRBJ2-7, with a tentative D call TRBD2 (5 bases). Trimming shortened V by 0 bases and J by 5 bases, and 14 bases separated the two germline ends. From germline, CDR1 is KGHSH and CDR2 LQKENI. This CDR3 has 15 amino acids. CDR3 sequence: CASSPPAPGGNEQYF. Written as DNA, the CDR3 is TGTGCCAGCTCACCACCAGCCCCCGGAGGAAACGAGCAGTACTTC.

The CDR3 spells CAWSLTGQPTNQPQHF. DNA of the CDR3: TGTGCCTGGAGTTTGACGGGACAGCCGACCAATCAGCCCCAGCATTTT. The chain uses TRBV30 and TRBJ1-5; 7 bases are shared with TRBD1. Germline V gene sequence: CDR1 GTSNPN, CDR2 SVGIG (reference sequence). CDR3 length: 16 amino acids. V shed 2 bases and J 3 bases; nucleotides not matched to a gene: 10.

The CDR3 region is CASSSHLTNGYTF. CDR3 bases: TGTGCCAGCAGCTCACATCTCACCAATGGCTACACCTTC. V usage is TRBV3-1 (or the pseudogene TRBV3-2) and J usage is TRBJ1-2; no clear D gene. The CDR3 covers 13 residues. The germline gives CDR1 LGHDT, CDR2 YNNKEL (reference sequence). The V gene lost 5 bases and the J gene lost 6 bases, with 13 bases spanning the gap.

Notes on this clone: Other DNA variants within this sample encode the same CDR3. The rearrangement joins TRBV5-1 to TRBJ1-4; D unclear. Germline loops: CDR1 SGHRS, CDR2 YFSETQ. V shed 0 bases and J shed 0 bases, with 6 bases lying between them. The CDR3 is 15 residues long. In DNA, the CDR3 is TGCGCCAGCAGCTTGGGGAGTGCAACTAATGAAAAACTGTTTTTT. Translated: CASSLGSATNEKLFF.

This clone was seen once. CDR3 in DNA: TGTGCCAGCAGCTTTTTACCGGGACTAGCGGGAGGAGCAGATACGCAGTATTTT. Residues: CASSFLPGLAGGADTQYF. The V and J genes are TRBV7-2 and TRBJ2-3, with 15 nucleotides matching TRBD2. Germline V gene lookup returns CDR1 SGHTA and CDR2 FQGNSA. With V trimmed by 3 bases and J by 4 bases, 8 bases remained unmatched. CDR3 length equals 18 residues. Full variable domain (missing parts from reference TRBV7-2 and TRBJ2-3): GAGVSQSPSNKVTEKGKDVELRCDPISGHTALYWYRQSLGQGLEFLIYFQGNSAPDKSGLPSDRFSAERTGGSVSTLTIQRTQQEDSAVYLCASSFLPGLAGGADTQYFGPGTRLTVL.

The CDR3 loop is CAWRQGNYNEQFF. The CDR3 coding sequence is TGTGCCTGGAGACAGGGGAACTACAATGAGCAGTTCTTC. This chain joins TRBV30 and TRBJ2-1; 7 nucleotides line up with TRBD1. CDR1 and CDR2 (germline): GTSNPN, SVGIG (reference sequence). The CDR3 runs to 13 residues. With 3 bases clipped from V and 3 bases from J, the junction kept 2 bases outside the gene matches.

A few counts support this clone. This chain links TRBV2 with TRBJ1-1; D uncertain. Germline CDR1 and CDR2: SNHLY and FYNNEI. This CDR3 comprises 14 residues. V was cut by 2 bases and J by 7 bases, with 14 bases left in between. CDR3 sequence (DNA): TGTGCCAGCAGTGAAAGGGAGACTCGAATTGAAGCTTTCTTT. Translation gives CASSERETRIEAFF.

This chain connects TRBV9 to TRBJ1-4; 7 nucleotides line up with TRBD1. This CDR3 has 16 amino acids. The J segment lost 1 base and the V segment lost 2 bases, leaving 5 bases of the junction unmatched. Germline CDR1 is SGDLS and CDR2 is YYNGEE. This CDR3 reads CASSVAGGRTNEKLFF. The CDR3 coding sequence is TGTGCCAGCAGCGTCGCAGGGGGAAGAACTAATGAAAAACTGTTTTTT.

This clone has more than one count but fewer than ten. This rearrangement joins TRBV5-1 to TRBJ2-2; 9 bases line up with TRBD1. V lost 8 bases, J lost 3 bases, and 11 bases stayed unmatched. CDR1 and CDR2 from the germline V gene are SGHRS and YFSETQ. This CDR3 has 16 residues. The DNA for the CDR3 is TGCGCCAGTAGACCGGACAGGGGTATCGACACCGGGGAGCTGTTTTTT. Translating gives CASRPDRGIDTGELFF.

The rearrangement uses TRBV19 and TRBJ1-5, with TRBD1 matching over 10 bases. CDR1 is LNHDA, CDR2 SQIVND, per germline (reference sequence). The CDR3 runs to 16 residues. V dropped 5 bases and J dropped 1; count of bases not matched to a gene: 5. CDR3 coding DNA: TGTGCCAGTAGTCCTCCGGGACAGGGGAGCAATCAGCCCCAGCATTTT. This codes for CASSPPGQGSNQPQHF.

This sequence joins TRBV12-3 or TRBV12-4 and TRBJ2-1; D gene unclear. The ends were cut back, 3 bases at V and 9 bases at J, with 6 bases in the middle. The CDR3 runs to 11 residues. The DNA for the CDR3 is TGTGCCAGCAGTTTCTACCCTGAGCAGTTCTTC. This codes for CASSFYPEQFF.

This sequence joins TRBV19 and TRBJ2-2, with 8 bases matching TRBD1. Per germline, CDR1 LNHDA and CDR2 SQIVND (reference sequence). V lost 5 bases and J lost 1; bases outside the gene matches: 3. This CDR3 has 15 residues. CDR3 residues: CASSPGGLNTGELFF. The CDR3 region has the DNA TGTGCCAGTAGTCCAGGGGGCCTGAACACCGGGGAGCTGTTTTTT. Variable domain in full (rest from reference TRBV19 and TRBJ2-2): DGGITQSPKYLFRKEGQNVTLSCEQNLNHDAMYWYRQDPGQGLRLIYYSQIVNDFQKGDIAEGYSVSREKKESFPLTVTSAQKNPTAFYLCASSPGGLNTGELFFGEGSRLTVL.

This clone has only one observation. The rearrangement uses TRBV12-3 or TRBV12-4 and TRBJ1-5; the D is unclear. CDR3 length equals 13 residues. With 1 base removed from V and 5 bases from J, the gap between germline ends came to 6 bases. CDR3 in DNA: TGTGCCAGCAGTTTAGGAACAGATCAGCCCCAGCATTTT. Translated: CASSLGTDQPQHF.

The chain uses TRBV2 and TRBJ1-2; TRBD1 agrees at 7 bases. After removal of 1 base from V and 7 bases from J, the junction contained 3 bases not matched to a gene. Per germline, CDR1 SNHLY and CDR2 FYNNEI. This CDR3 comprises 13 residues. CDR3 DNA: TGTGCCAGCAGTGAAGGAGGGGGCAGTGGCTACACCTTC. The encoded protein is CASSEGGGSGYTF.

The J gene is TRBJ1-1, the V gene TRBV10-1; TRBD1 aligns across 10 bases. The CDR3 has 14 residues. V was pared by 9 bases and J by 4 bases, with 8 bases of the junction left unmatched. CDR1 WNHNN and CDR2 SYGVQD come from the germline V gene (reference sequence). The CDR3 DNA reads as TGCGCCAGTAATCCGGGACAGGGGAGCACTGAAGCTTTCTTT. It codes for CASNPGQGSTEAFF.

DNA for the CDR3: TGTGCCAGCAGCTCGACGGGACAAGCCAATTCACCCCTCCACTTT. Encoded protein: CASSSTGQANSPLHF. The rearrangement links TRBV6-5 to TRBJ1-6; maybe TRBD1 (6 bases). Germline V lookup: CDR1 MNHEY, CDR2 SVGAGI. V dropped 6 bases and J dropped 7 bases, with 16 bases sitting between them. The CDR3 has 15 amino acids.

A word on this clone: Other DNA variants within this sample encode the same CDR3. The chain joins TRBV3-1 (or the pseudogene TRBV3-2) to TRBJ1-6; D remains unclear. The CDR3 sequence is 14 residues long. V was cut by 1 base and J by 9 bases, with 10 bases left in between. Germline values: CDR1 LGHDT, CDR2 YNNKEL (reference sequence). This CDR3 reads CASSQVSRGSPLHF. In nucleotides, the CDR3 is TGTGCCAGCAGCCAAGTTAGTCGGGGTTCACCCCTCCACTTT.

The chain carries TRBV6-5 and TRBJ2-7; perhaps TRBD1 as D (5 bases). CDR3 size: 15 residues. V was trimmed by 6 bases and J by 5 bases, leaving 20 bases between them. CDR1 and CDR2 (germline): MNHEY, SVGAGI. This chain's CDR3 is CASSLGPQDLDEQYF. CDR3 coding DNA: TGTGCCAGCAGCCTGGGGCCCCAGGATTTGGACGAGCAGTACTTC.